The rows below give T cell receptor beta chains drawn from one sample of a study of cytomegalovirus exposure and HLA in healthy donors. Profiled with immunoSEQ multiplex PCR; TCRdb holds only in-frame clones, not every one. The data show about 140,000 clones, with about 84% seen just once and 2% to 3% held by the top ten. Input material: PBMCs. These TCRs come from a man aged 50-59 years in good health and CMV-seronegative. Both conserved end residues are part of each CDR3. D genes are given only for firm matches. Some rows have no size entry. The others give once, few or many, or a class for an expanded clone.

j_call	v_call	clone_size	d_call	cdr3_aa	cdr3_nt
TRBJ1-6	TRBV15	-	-	CATSRDRGSPLHF	TGTGCCACCAGCAGAGACAGGGGTTCACCCCTCCACTTT
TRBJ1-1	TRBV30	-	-	CAWSMPGMNTEAFF	TGTGCCTGGAGTATGCCGGGTATGAACACTGAAGCTTTCTTT
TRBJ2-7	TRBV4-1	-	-	CASSQGSGDYEQYF	TGCGCCAGCAGCCAAGGTAGCGGAGACTACGAGCAGTACTTC
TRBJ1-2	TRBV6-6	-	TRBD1	CASSPLGQDHNYGYTF	TGTGCCAGCAGTCCCCTCGGACAGGATCACAACTATGGCTACACCTTC
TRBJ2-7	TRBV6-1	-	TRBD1	CASSKGTVSYEQYF	TGTGCCAGCAGTAAAGGGACAGTTTCCTACGAGCAGTACTTC
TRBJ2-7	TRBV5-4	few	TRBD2	CASSLQREGYEQYF	TGTGCCAGCAGCTTACAGCGGGAGGGGTACGAGCAGTACTTC
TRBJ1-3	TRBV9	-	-	CASSVDEGGNTIYF	TGTGCCAGCAGCGTAGATGAGGGCGGAAACACCATATATTTT
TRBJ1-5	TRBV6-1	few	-	CASSGARQGNQPQHF	TGTGCCAGCAGTGGGGCCCGACAGGGCAATCAGCCCCAGCATTTT
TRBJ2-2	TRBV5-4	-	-	CASSSYTGELFF	TGTGCCAGCAGCTCTTACACCGGGGAGCTGTTTTTT
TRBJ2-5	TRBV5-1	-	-	CASSLARLDKETQYF	TGCGCCAGCAGCTTGGCGAGACTAGATAAAGAGACCCAGTACTTC
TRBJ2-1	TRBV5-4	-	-	CASSLASENEQFF	TGTGCCAGCAGCTTGGCCAGCGAGAATGAGCAGTTCTTC
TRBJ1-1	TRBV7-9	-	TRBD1	CASSRQTTTGFEATEAFF	TGTGCCAGCAGCCGGCAGACTACGACAGGGTTCGAGGCCACTGAAGCTTTCTTT
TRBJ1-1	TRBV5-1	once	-	CASSLDSHTEAFF	TGCGCCAGCAGCTTGGATTCTCACACTGAAGCTTTCTTT
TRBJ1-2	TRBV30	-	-	CAWSEGVMGYTF	TGTGCCTGGAGTGAGGGGGTGATGGGCTACACCTTC
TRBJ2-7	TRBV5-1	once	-	CASSEPSVQGQISYEQYF	TGCGCCAGCAGCGAGCCCAGCGTACAGGGTCAAATCTCCTACGAGCAGTACTTC
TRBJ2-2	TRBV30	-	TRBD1	CAWRLQGAISTGELFF	TGTGCCTGGAGATTACAGGGGGCAATTAGCACCGGGGAGCTGTTTTTT
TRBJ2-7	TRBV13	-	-	CASSLEGAEQYF	TGTGCCAGCAGCTTAGAAGGGGCCGAGCAGTACTTC
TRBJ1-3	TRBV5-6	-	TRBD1	CASSLGQGAGNTIYF	TGTGCCAGCAGCCTAGGACAGGGAGCTGGAAACACCATATATTTT
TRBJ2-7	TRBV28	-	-	CASSSAGASDEQYF	TGTGCCAGCAGTTCGGCAGGGGCCTCAGACGAGCAGTACTTC
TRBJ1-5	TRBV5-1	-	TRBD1	CASSLGAGGRNQPQHF	TGCGCCAGCAGCTTGGGGGCAGGGGGCCGTAATCAGCCCCAGCATTTT
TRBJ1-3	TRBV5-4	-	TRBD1	CASSRTGSMPNTIYF	TGTGCCAGCAGCCGGACAGGGAGTATGCCCAACACCATATATTTT
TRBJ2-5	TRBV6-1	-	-	CATRRSGETQYF	TGTGCCACCAGGCGGAGTGGGGAGACCCAGTACTTC
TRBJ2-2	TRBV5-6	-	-	CASSALDRNTGELFF	TGTGCCAGCAGCGCGTTGGACAGAAACACCGGGGAGCTGTTTTTT
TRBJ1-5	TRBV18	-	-	CASSPRRGNDPQHF	TGTGCCAGCTCACCTCGGCGGGGCAATGACCCCCAGCATTTT
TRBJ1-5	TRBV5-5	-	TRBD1	CASSLQGNQPQHF	TGTGCCAGCAGCCTACAGGGGAATCAGCCCCAGCATTTT
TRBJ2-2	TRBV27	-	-	CASSFVGGGELFF	TGTGCCAGCAGTTTTGTGGGGGGCGGGGAGCTGTTTTTT
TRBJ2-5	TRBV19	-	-	CASSTPYQETQYF	TGTGCCAGTAGTACCCCGTACCAAGAGACCCAGTACTTC
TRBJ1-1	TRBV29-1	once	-	CSVEGERTAMNTEAFF	TGCAGCGTTGAAGGGGAAAGGACAGCAATGAACACTGAAGCTTTCTTT
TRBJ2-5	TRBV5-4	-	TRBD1	CASSLDVTGVETQYF	TGTGCCAGCAGCTTGGATGTGACAGGGGTAGAGACCCAGTACTTC
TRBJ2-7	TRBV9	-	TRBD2	CASGTTSYEQYF	TGTGCCAGCGGGACTACCTCCTACGAGCAGTACTTC
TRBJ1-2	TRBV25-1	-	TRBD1	CASSGWTGGALGYTF	TGTGCCAGCAGTGGGTGGACAGGGGGAGCCCTGGGCTACACCTTC
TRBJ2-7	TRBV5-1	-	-	CASSLARGDSYEQYF	TGCGCCAGCAGCTTGGCCAGGGGGGACTCCTACGAGCAGTACTTC
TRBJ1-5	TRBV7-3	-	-	CASSTDSNQPQHF	TGTGCCAGCAGCACAGACAGCAATCAGCCCCAGCATTTT
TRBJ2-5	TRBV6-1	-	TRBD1	CASRTLTGAGETQYF	TGTGCCAGCAGGACCCTGACAGGGGCGGGAGAGACCCAGTACTTC
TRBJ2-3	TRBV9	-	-	CASSVVRGSTDTQYF	TGTGCCAGCAGCGTAGTCCGGGGGAGCACAGATACGCAGTATTTT
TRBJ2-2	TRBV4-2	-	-	CASSPPAGIGELFF	TGTGCCAGCAGCCCCCCGGCGGGGATCGGGGAGCTGTTTTTT
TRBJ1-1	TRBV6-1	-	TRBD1	CASSVQGYTEAFF	TGTGCCAGCAGTGTACAGGGGTACACTGAAGCTTTCTTT
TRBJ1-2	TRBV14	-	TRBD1	CASSNDRGRPGSYGYTF	TGTGCCAGCAGTAACGACAGGGGGAGGCCAGGTAGCTATGGCTACACCTTC
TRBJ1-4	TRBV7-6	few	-	CASSRTQAIEGEKLFF	TGTGCCAGCAGTAGAACTCAGGCAATTGAGGGTGAAAAACTGTTTTTT
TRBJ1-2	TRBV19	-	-	CASSAGFVYGYTF	TGTGCCAGTAGCGCAGGGTTCGTCTATGGCTACACCTTC
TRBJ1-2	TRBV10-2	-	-	CASSEAVYYGYTF	TGCGCCAGCAGTGAGGCAGTCTACTATGGCTACACCTTC
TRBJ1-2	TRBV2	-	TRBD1	CASSAGTGIGGYTF	TGTGCCAGCAGTGCTGGGACAGGGATAGGTGGCTACACCTTC
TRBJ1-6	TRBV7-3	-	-	CASSLSGGPLHF	TGTGCCAGCAGCCTCTCGGGGGGACCCCTCCACTTT
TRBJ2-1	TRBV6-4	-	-	CASSQEKGYGEQFF	TGTGCCAGCAGTCAGGAGAAGGGGTACGGTGAGCAGTTCTTC
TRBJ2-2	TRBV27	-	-	CASSLPGTGELFF	TGTGCCAGCAGTTTACCCGGCACCGGGGAGCTGTTTTTT
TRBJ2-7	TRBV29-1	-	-	CSVDDRPSSYEQYF	TGCAGCGTGGATGACCGGCCTAGCTCCTACGAGCAGTACTTC
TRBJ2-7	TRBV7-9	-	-	CASSLAQNYEQYF	TGTGCCAGCAGCTTAGCACAGAACTACGAGCAGTACTTC
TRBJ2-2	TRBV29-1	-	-	CSVDGQGKTGELFF	TGCAGCGTTGACGGCCAGGGGAAGACCGGGGAGCTGTTTTTT